Listed below are T cell receptor beta chains from one sample, sequenced in a study of blood T cell repertoires in COVID-19. Only in-frame clones appear in the TCRdb table, and some are missing; sequencing was by immunoSEQ multiplex PCR. Here the sample spans approximately 220,000 clones, 70% to 90% being singletons. Sample: peripheral blood. Receptor source: a man aged 40-49 years with acute or convalescent COVID-19. The CDR3 runs from the conserved cysteine through the conserved F or W. D genes are given only for firm matches. Expanded clones are given a class, and other clones once, few, many or no size at all.

TRBV7-8,once,TRBD1,TRBJ1-6,CASSLGGQVSNSPLHF,TGTGCCAGCAGCTTAGGTGGACAGGTTTCTAATTCACCCCTCCACTTT
TRBV18,NA,NA,TRBJ1-5,CASSPPGTTNQPQHF,TGTGCCAGCTCACCACCGGGGACAACAAATCAGCCCCAGCATTTT
TRBV19,NA,NA,TRBJ2-7,CASSIAGDYEQYF,TGTGCCAGTAGTATTGCAGGGGACTACGAGCAGTACTTC
TRBV18,once,TRBD1,TRBJ1-1,CASSPGGTVLLGDTEAFF,TGTGCCAGCTCACCAGGCGGGACAGTTCTACTCGGAGACACTGAAGCTTTCTTT
TRBV29-1,NA,NA,TRBJ2-7,CSVEEANYEQYF,TGCAGCGTTGAAGAGGCAAACTACGAGCAGTACTTC
TRBV10-3,once,TRBD1,TRBJ2-7,CAISEFEGARYEQYF,TGTGCCATCAGTGAGTTTGAGGGGGCCCGCTACGAGCAGTACTTC
TRBV10-3,NA,TRBD1,TRBJ1-3,CAIRRTGPSGNTIYF,TGTGCCATCAGGAGGACAGGACCTTCTGGAAACACCATATATTTT
TRBV24-1,NA,NA,TRBJ2-2,CATSWTAQAGELFF,TGTGCCACCAGTTGGACAGCGCAAGCCGGGGAGCTGTTTTTT
TRBV6-6,NA,NA,TRBJ1-1,CASSYSAAPNTEAFF,TGTGCCAGCAGTTACTCGGCGGCCCCGAACACTGAAGCTTTCTTT
TRBV1,NA,NA,TRBJ1-1,CTSSQLRDRYPSMNTEAFF,TGCACCAGCAGCCAACTCAGGGACAGGTACCCTTCAATGAACACTGAAGCTTTCTTT
TRBV7-2,NA,NA,TRBJ1-2,CASSSTGTYYGYTF,TGTGCCAGCAGCAGTACCGGGACATACTATGGCTACACCTTC
TRBV7-9,NA,NA,TRBJ1-2,CASSHIRVDYGYTF,TGTGCCAGCAGCCATATCAGGGTTGACTATGGCTACACCTTC
TRBV19,NA,TRBD1,TRBJ1-1,CASSNQGGPTEAFF,TGTGCCAGTAGTAACCAGGGGGGTCCCACTGAAGCTTTCTTT
TRBV7-6,NA,NA,TRBJ2-5,CASSLLGVFGETQYF,TGTGCCAGCAGCTTATTAGGTGTTTTCGGGGAGACCCAGTACTTC
TRBV6-6,NA,TRBD2,TRBJ2-3,CASSLLAGGSDTQYF,TGTGCCAGCAGTCTACTAGCGGGGGGGTCAGATACGCAGTATTTT
TRBV18,NA,TRBD1,TRBJ1-6,CASSPTGGVNSPLHF,TGTGCCAGCTCACCTACAGGGGGAGTGAATTCACCCCTCCACTTT
TRBV5-4,NA,TRBD1,TRBJ1-4,CASSTGQGPTNEKLFF,TGTGCCAGCAGCACGGGACAGGGCCCAACTAATGAAAAACTGTTTTTT
TRBV28,NA,NA,TRBJ2-7,CASSGRVTYEQYF,TGTGCCAGCAGCGGGCGGGTTACCTACGAGCAGTACTTC
TRBV18,NA,NA,TRBJ1-2,CASSPGDIYGYTF,TGTGCCAGCTCACCAGGGGACATCTATGGCTACACCTTC
TRBV11-1,NA,NA,TRBJ2-3,CASRKGLTTDTQYF,TGTGCCAGCAGGAAGGGACTGACCACAGATACGCAGTATTTT
TRBV13,NA,TRBD1,TRBJ2-1,CASSLGVGNRGNEQFF,TGTGCCAGCAGCTTAGGCGTTGGGAACAGGGGAAATGAGCAGTTCTTC
TRBV29-1,NA,NA,TRBJ2-7,CSVGTLPYEQYF,TGCAGCGTGGGGACTTTGCCCTACGAGCAGTACTTC
TRBV6-1,NA,TRBD1,TRBJ1-1,CASSESGEGGWGTEAFF,TGTGCCAGCAGTGAATCGGGGGAAGGGGGCTGGGGCACTGAAGCTTTCTTT
TRBV4-1,NA,NA,TRBJ2-7,CASSLKSHASYEQYF,TGCGCCAGCAGCCTAAAAAGCCATGCTTCCTACGAGCAGTACTTC
TRBV10-2,NA,TRBD1,TRBJ1-5,CASNPGQGGNQPQHF,TGCGCCAGCAACCCTGGACAGGGTGGCAATCAGCCCCAGCATTTT
TRBV19,once,NA,TRBJ1-2,CASSMAGMDYGYTF,TGTGCCAGTAGTATGGCAGGAATGGACTATGGCTACACCTTC
TRBV6-5,NA,TRBD1,TRBJ2-3,CASSYEQGAVQYF,TGTGCCAGCAGTTACGAACAGGGGGCCGTTCAGTATTTT
TRBV2,NA,NA,TRBJ2-1,CASLSSGDNEQFF,TGTGCCAGCTTGAGTAGCGGTGACAATGAGCAGTTCTTC
TRBV5-8,once,TRBD2,TRBJ2-3,CASSRTSGGAITDTQYF,TGTGCCAGCAGCCGGACTAGCGGGGGGGCAATCACAGATACGCAGTATTTT
TRBV11-3,NA,TRBD1,TRBJ2-1,CASSADRYEQFF,TGTGCCAGCAGCGCGGACAGGTATGAGCAGTTCTTC
TRBV18,NA,TRBD1,TRBJ1-1,CASSPRGQGNTEAFF,TGTGCCAGCTCACCAAGGGGACAGGGGAACACTGAAGCTTTCTTT
TRBV2,NA,TRBD1,TRBJ1-5,CASTWTGHRNQPQHF,TGTGCCAGCACATGGACAGGGCATCGCAATCAGCCCCAGCATTTT
TRBV27,NA,NA,TRBJ2-1,CASSLGSPFYNEQFF,TGTGCCAGCAGTTTGGGCAGCCCTTTCTACAATGAGCAGTTCTTC